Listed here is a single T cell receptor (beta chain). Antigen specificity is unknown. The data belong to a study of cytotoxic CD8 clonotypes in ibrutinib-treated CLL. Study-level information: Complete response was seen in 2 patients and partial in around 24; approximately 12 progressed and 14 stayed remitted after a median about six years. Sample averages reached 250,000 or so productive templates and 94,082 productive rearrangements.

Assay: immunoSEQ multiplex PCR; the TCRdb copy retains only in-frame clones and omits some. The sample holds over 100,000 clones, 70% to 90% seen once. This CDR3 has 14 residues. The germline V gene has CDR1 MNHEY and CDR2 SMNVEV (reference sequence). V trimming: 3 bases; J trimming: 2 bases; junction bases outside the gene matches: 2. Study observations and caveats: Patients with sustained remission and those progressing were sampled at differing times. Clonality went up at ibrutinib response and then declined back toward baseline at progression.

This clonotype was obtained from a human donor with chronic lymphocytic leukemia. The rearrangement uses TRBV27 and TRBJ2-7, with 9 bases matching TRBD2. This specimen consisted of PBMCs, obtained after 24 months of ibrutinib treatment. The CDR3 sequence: CASSFLAGPYEQYF. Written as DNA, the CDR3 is TGTGCCAGCAGTTTCCTAGCGGGGCCCTACGAGCAGTACTTC.